This passage covers 13 T cell receptor beta chains from one sample sequenced in a study of T cell responses to AZD1222 COVID-19 vaccine. Assay: immunoSEQ multiplex PCR; the TCRdb copy retains only in-frame clones and omits some. The sample holds 110,000 to 150,000 clones, 92% seen once. The source was peripheral blood, collected on day 0 of AZD1222 vaccination. The receptors derive from an adult in good health.

The chain has TRBV2 and TRBJ1-1; D is undetermined. Germline V gene data show CDR1 as SNHLY and CDR2 as FYNNEI. The CDR3 sequence is 14 residues long. The V gene lost 6 bases and the J gene lost 0 bases, with 11 bases spanning the gap. The CDR3 protein is CASRGGSMNTEAFF. CDR3 nucleotides: TGTGCCAGCAGAGGCGGATCTATGAACACTGAAGCTTTCTTT.

V usage is TRBV4-3 and J usage is TRBJ2-7; maybe TRBD2 (5 bases). The germline CDR1 and CDR2 sequences are LGHNA and YSLEER. CDR3 length: 15 residues. Trimming stripped 1 base from V and 2 bases from J, with 12 bases between. DNA of the CDR3: TGCGCCAGCAGCCAAGGGCGGACGGGGACCTACGAGCAGTACTTC. It translates to CASSQGRTGTYEQYF.

The chain recombines TRBV7-9 with TRBJ2-7; D not resolved. CDR1 SEHNR and CDR2 FQNEAQ come from the germline V gene (reference sequence). The ends were cut back, 5 bases at V and 4 bases at J, with 15 bases in the middle. The CDR3 is made up of 14 amino acids. DNA of the CDR3: TGTGCCAGCAGCCAAGGGCGCAGTCATTACGAGCAGTACTTC. It translates to CASSQGRSHYEQYF.

V usage is TRBV2 and J usage is TRBJ2-5; TRBD2 agrees at 7 bases. Germline CDR1 is SNHLY and CDR2 is FYNNEI. The length of the CDR3 is 11 residues. The V and J ends lost 5 bases and 7 bases, in that order; junction bases with no gene match: 1. CDR3 protein: CASSPGGTQYF. The CDR3 nucleotides read TGTGCCAGCAGTCCGGGAGGGACCCAGTACTTC.

The V call is TRBV7-2, the J call TRBJ1-2, with D maybe TRBD1 (5 bases). Germline V gene data show CDR1 as SGHTA and CDR2 as FQGNSA. The ends were cut back, 6 bases at V and 0 bases at J, with 17 bases in the middle. CDR3 size: 16 residues. The CDR3 sequence is CASSPTGGVANYGYTF. CDR3 DNA sequence: TGTGCCAGCAGTCCTACCGGGGGGGTAGCTAACTATGGCTACACCTTC.

The rearrangement links TRBV7-6 to TRBJ1-4; D perhaps matches TRBD1 (6 bases). Per germline, CDR1 SGHVS and CDR2 FNYEAQ. The V and J ends lost 4 bases and 2 bases respectively, with 20 bases between them. The CDR3 has 18 amino acids. CDR3 sequence reads: CASSSTNRPGATNEKLFF. As DNA, the CDR3 is TGTGCCAGCAGCTCAACGAACAGACCAGGGGCCACTAATGAAAAACTGTTTTTT.

The chain couples TRBV4-2 to TRBJ2-3; 10 nucleotides agree with TRBD2. The V and J ends lost 3 bases and 1 base, in that order; junction bases with no gene match: 1. The CDR3 is 15 amino acids. Per germline, CDR1 LGHNA and CDR2 YNFKEQ. CDR3 nucleotide sequence: TGTGCCAGCAGCCACGGGACTAGCGGCACAGATACGCAGTATTTT. Translated: CASSHGTSGTDTQYF.

The genes are TRBV5-6 and TRBJ2-5; a possible D gene is TRBD2 (6 bases). V lost 3 bases to trimming and J lost 0 bases, with 9 bases between them. This CDR3 spans 14 amino acids. The germline gives CDR1 SGHDT, CDR2 YYEEEE. The CDR3 region has the DNA TGTGCCAGCAGCTGGGACTCAGACCAAGAGACCCAGTACTTC. This gives the protein CASSWDSDQETQYF. Variable domain in full (rest from reference TRBV5-6 and TRBJ2-5): DAGVTQSPTHLIKTRGQQVTLRCSPKSGHDTVSWYQQALGQGPQFIFQYYEEEERQRGNFPDRFSGHQFPNYSSELNVNALLLGDSALYLCASSWDSDQETQYFGPGTRLLVL.

The chain combines TRBV24-1 with TRBJ1-1; the D is unclear. V dropped 0 bases and J dropped 6 bases, with 7 bases sitting between them. Germline values: CDR1 KGHDR, CDR2 SFDVKD. CDR3 length: 13 residues. The CDR3 DNA is TGTGCCACCAGTGATTTGATGGGCGCTGAAGCTTTCTTT. It translates to CATSDLMGAEAFF.

V is TRBV7-3 and J is TRBJ2-3; possible D gene TRBD2, 6 bases. The CDR3 sequence is 12 residues long. The V end was cut by 8 bases, the J end by 4 bases, with 10 bases between. Germline values: CDR1 SGHTA, CDR2 FQGTGA. The CDR3 spells CASGTGADTQYF. CDR3 DNA sequence: TGTGCCAGCGGAACGGGGGCAGATACGCAGTATTTT.

This chain uses TRBV18 with TRBJ1-1, with 9 bases aligning to TRBD1. The CDR3 covers 14 residues. Germline V gives CDR1 KGHSH, CDR2 LQKENI. V lost 5 bases to trimming and J lost 1 base; unmatched junction nucleotides: 2. The CDR3, as DNA: TGTGCCAGCTCAGCGGGACAGGGGAACACTGAAGCTTTCTTT. This translates into CASSAGQGNTEAFF. The full variable domain, completed using reference TRBV18 and TRBJ1-1, is NAGVMQNPRHLVRRRGQEARLRCSPMKGHSHVYWYRQLPEEGLKFMVYLQKENIIDESGMPKERFSAEFPKEGPSILRIQQVVRGDSAAYFCASSAGQGNTEAFFGQGTRLTVV.

The rearrangement uses TRBV5-1 and TRBJ2-7; D is ambiguous. Germline lookup yields CDR1 SGHRS and CDR2 YFSETQ. The V end lost 0 bases, the J end lost 4 bases, and 14 bases lay between the germline ends. The CDR3 covers 15 residues. The CDR3 reads CASSLGPTLGYEQYF. The CDR3 bases are TGCGCCAGCAGCTTGGGGCCGACGCTCGGGTACGAGCAGTACTTC.

In this sample, this clone turned up a few times. V usage is TRBV20-1 and J usage is TRBJ1-5; D remains ambiguous. The CDR3 is made up of 15 amino acids. Looked up from germline, CDR1 is DFQATT and CDR2 is SNEGSKA (reference sequence). Trimming took 3 bases from V and 0 from J, leaving 12 bases between them. The CDR3, as DNA: TGCAGTGCTAGTCAGTCTCCAGATAGCAATCAGCCCCAGCATTTT. Protein sequence: CSASQSPDSNQPQHF.